Listed here are 21 T cell receptor beta chains from one sample, sequenced in a study of blood T cell repertoires in COVID-19. Repertoires were generated with immunoSEQ multiplex PCR, while TCRdb's copy carries only in-frame clones and drops some. The sample shows 190,000 or so clones, 80% to 90% of them seen only once. Sequencing was done on a sample of PBMCs or T cells enriched from blood (not recorded which). The receptors here all came from a woman between 25 and 40 years old who had been exposed to COVID-19.

The chain combines TRBV5-1 with TRBJ1-3; no clear D gene. The CDR3 is 16 residues long. CDR1 is SGHRS, CDR2 YFSETQ, per germline. The germline V and J ends were trimmed by 2 bases and 0 bases, with 12 bases remaining between them. The CDR3 sequence is CASSFNPTDSGNTIYF. The CDR3 DNA sequence: TGCGCCAGCAGCTTCAACCCAACAGACTCTGGAAACACCATATATTTT.

This rearrangement joins TRBV12-5 to TRBJ2-7, with a weak D call TRBD1 (5 bases). Between the trimmed V and J ends, which lost 2 bases and 6 bases, there was a span of 11 bases. The CDR3 totals 13 residues. Germline V CDR1 and CDR2: LGHNT, FRNRAP. DNA for the CDR3: TGTGCTAGTGGTTTGAGGCAGGGAAGCGAGCAGTACTTC. Protein sequence: CASGLRQGSEQYF.

This clone has a single count. The chain links TRBV5-1 to TRBJ2-2; 7 bases line up with TRBD1. The CDR3 loop spans 15 amino acids. Trimming removed 4 bases from V and 1 base from J; junction bases left unmatched: 4. The V gene's germline CDR1 is SGHRS and CDR2 YFSETQ. CDR3: CASSPRTGNTGELFF. The CDR3 bases are TGCGCCAGCAGCCCCAGGACAGGGAACACCGGGGAGCTGTTTTTT.

On this clone itself: Other DNA sequences in this sample translate to the same CDR3. The V gene is TRBV18, the J gene TRBJ1-1; the D gene is possibly TRBD1 (6 bases). This CDR3 comprises 13 residues. The germline gives CDR1 KGHSH, CDR2 LQKENI. V was shortened by 3 bases and J by 5 bases, with 10 bases between the two germline ends. This chain's CDR3 is CASSPKGGTEAFF. The CDR3 nucleotides read TGTGCCAGCTCACCCAAGGGGGGGACTGAAGCTTTCTTT. Together with reference TRBV18 and TRBJ1-1, the CDR3 gives the full variable domain: NAGVMQNPRHLVRRRGQEARLRCSPMKGHSHVYWYRQLPEEGLKFMVYLQKENIIDESGMPKERFSAEFPKEGPSILRIQQVVRGDSAAYFCASSPKGGTEAFFGQGTRLTVV.

This clone was observed a few times. V is TRBV5-1 and J is TRBJ1-2; a weak D match, TRBD1 (6 bases). V was trimmed by 2 bases and J by 2 bases, leaving 10 bases between them. The length of the CDR3 is 14 residues. Germline CDR1 and CDR2: SGHRS and YFSETQ. DNA for the CDR3: TGCGCCAGCAGCTTCGCGGGGGCCAACTATGGCTACACCTTC. Protein sequence: CASSFAGANYGYTF.

This chain links TRBV19 with TRBJ1-5, with TRBD1 matching over 8 bases. V trimming: 9 bases; J trimming: 7 bases; junction bases outside the gene matches: 11. This CDR3 is 14 amino acids long. CDR1 and CDR2 from the germline V gene are LNHDA and SQIVND (reference sequence). The CDR3: CASSTVAGGQPQHF. The CDR3 DNA is TGTGCCAGCAGCACCGTGGCAGGGGGCCAGCCCCAGCATTTT.

The chain has TRBV5-1 and TRBJ1-6; the D is unclear. The V gene lost 0 bases and the J gene lost 7 bases, with 11 bases spanning the gap. The germline V gene has CDR1 SGHRS and CDR2 YFSETQ. The CDR3 runs 15 residues. The CDR3 spells CASSLGSSSNSPLHF. Here the CDR3 DNA reads TGCGCCAGCAGCTTGGGGTCCAGTTCAAATTCACCCCTCCACTTT.

The rearrangement uses TRBV18 and TRBJ1-5, with TRBD1 identical over 9 bases. Unmatched junction bases numbered 5, after V lost 3 bases and J lost 5 bases. The germline CDR1 and CDR2 sequences are KGHSH and LQKENI. This CDR3 is built from 15 residues. CDR3 amino acids: CASSPGQGGDQPQHF. The CDR3 nucleotides read TGTGCCAGCTCACCGGGACAGGGAGGGGATCAGCCCCAGCATTTT.

V and J are TRBV6-4 and TRBJ2-7, with 8 nucleotides matching TRBD2. Looked up from germline, CDR1 is MRHNA and CDR2 is SNTAGT. Unmatched junction bases numbered 6, after V lost 4 bases and J lost 1 base. This CDR3 is built from 15 residues. As DNA, the CDR3 is TGTGCCAGCAGTGCCGGGAGGGAACGATCCTACGAGCAGTACTTC. Amino acid sequence: CASSAGRERSYEQYF.

The V gene is TRBV27, the J gene TRBJ2-5; no clear D gene. The CDR3 length is 14 residues. With 3 bases removed from V and 2 bases from J, the gap between germline ends came to 10 bases. CDR1 MNHEY and CDR2 SMNVEV come from the germline V gene (reference sequence). For the CDR3, the DNA is TGTGCCAGCAGTTTCTTTGGAGAGCAAGAGACCCAGTACTTC. Translated, it gives CASSFFGEQETQYF.

The chain joins TRBV18 to TRBJ2-3; D perhaps matches TRBD1 (7 bases). Per the germline V gene, CDR1 is KGHSH and CDR2 is LQKENI. V was pared by 3 bases and J by 2 bases, with 15 bases between. The CDR3 length is 16 residues. The CDR3 sequence: CASSPQGGLLTDTQYF. The CDR3 coding sequence is TGTGCCAGCTCACCCCAGGGGGGCCTACTCACAGATACGCAGTATTTT.

The chain recombines TRBV9 with TRBJ1-1; maybe TRBD1 (5 bases). The length of the CDR3 is 14 residues. Trimming removed 0 bases from V and 4 bases from J, with 10 bases in between. Germline V lookup: CDR1 SGDLS, CDR2 YYNGEE. The CDR3, as DNA: TGTGCCAGCAGCGTAGGAGGGGAGGGCACTGAAGCTTTCTTT. This gives the protein CASSVGGEGTEAFF.

The rearrangement joins TRBV5-5 to TRBJ2-3, with 9 positions matching TRBD1. CDR3 length: 17 amino acids. Germline V gives CDR1 SGHKS, CDR2 YYEKEE (reference sequence). V shed 2 bases and J 3 bases; nucleotides not matched to a gene: 10. The CDR3 loop is CASSFYPQGARTDTQYF. The CDR3 DNA sequence: TGTGCCAGCAGCTTTTATCCACAGGGGGCGCGGACAGATACGCAGTATTTT.

This chain links TRBV3-1 (or the pseudogene TRBV3-2) with TRBJ2-1; 9 bases fit TRBD2. The V gene end was trimmed by 2 bases and the J gene end by 15 bases; junction bases not matched to a gene: 5. The CDR3 has 12 residues. CDR1 is LGHDT and CDR2 is YNNKEL in the germline V gene (reference sequence). The CDR3: CASSQKAGGWFF. CDR3 DNA: TGTGCCAGCAGCCAAAAGGCGGGGGGGTGGTTCTTC.

Only one count was recorded for this clone. V is TRBV10-3 and J is TRBJ1-5; D uncertain. The CDR3 is 12 amino acids. V was pared by 3 bases and J by 9 bases, with 9 bases between. CDR1 is ENHRY, CDR2 SYGVKD, per germline. The CDR3 here is CAISDVARPQHF. CDR3 in DNA: TGTGCCATCAGTGACGTGGCCCGGCCCCAGCATTTT.

CDR3 residues: CASSETLAPSYEQYF. DNA for the CDR3: TGTGCCAGCAGCGAAACTCTTGCTCCCTCCTACGAGCAGTACTTC. The chain uses TRBV5-8 and TRBJ2-7; D call uncertain. The V gene's germline CDR1 is SGHTS and CDR2 YDEGEE. The V end was cut by 4 bases, the J end by 0 bases, with 14 bases between. The length of the CDR3 is 15 residues.

V gene TRBV7-9 combines with J gene TRBJ2-7, with 9 bases that match TRBD1. CDR1 SEHNR and CDR2 FQNEAQ come from the germline V gene (reference sequence). CDR3 length: 13 residues. Germline trimming cut 9 bases from V and 6 bases from J; bases unmatched to any gene: 9. This chain's CDR3 is CASNRDRVREQYF. In nucleotides, the CDR3 is TGTGCCAGTAACCGGGACAGGGTTCGCGAGCAGTACTTC.

The count of this clone is one. The rearrangement links TRBV29-1 to TRBJ1-1, with D possibly matching TRBD1 (6 bases). There are 13 residues in the CDR3. The ends were cut back, 7 bases at V and 2 bases at J, with 14 bases in the middle. Germline lookup yields CDR1 SQVTM and CDR2 ANQGSEA. In nucleotides, the CDR3 is TGCAGCGGGGGGCAACAGGGAAACACTGAAGCTTTCTTT. Translating gives CSGGQQGNTEAFF. The full variable domain, completed using reference TRBV29-1 and TRBJ1-1, is SAVISQKPSRDICQRGTSLTIQCQVDSQVTMMFWYRQQPGQSLTLIATANQGSEATYESGFVIDKFPISRPNLTFSTLTVSNMSPEDSSIYLCSGGQQGNTEAFFGQGTRLTVV.

This sequence joins TRBV27 and TRBJ1-2; 10 positions match TRBD1. This CDR3 is 14 amino acids long. Germline CDR1 MNHEY, CDR2 SMNVEV (reference sequence). V lost 4 bases, J lost 3 bases, and 2 bases stayed unmatched. CDR3 DNA sequence: TGTGCCAGCAGTTCGACAGGGGGCGACTATGGCTACACCTTC. It translates to CASSSTGGDYGYTF.

This CDR3 reads CASSQSNRDGSYNEQFF. DNA of the CDR3: TGCGCCAGCAGTCAATCGAACAGGGACGGGTCCTACAATGAGCAGTTCTTC. V is TRBV23-1 and J is TRBJ2-1, with D possibly TRBD1 on 6 matching bases. TRBV23-1 is assigned to the ORF class and has an uncertain function. V lost 0 bases to trimming and J lost 1 base, with 13 bases between them. This CDR3 is 17 amino acids long.

This clone has only a few counts. This chain links TRBV6-5 with TRBJ2-7; 7 nucleotides line up with TRBD1. This CDR3 has 15 amino acids. Germline values: CDR1 MNHEY, CDR2 SVGAGI. V lost 2 bases, J lost 5 bases, and 9 bases stayed unmatched. The CDR3 bases are TGTGCCAGCAGTTACACCAGACAGGGCAGCCACGAGCAGTACTTC. It is translated as CASSYTRQGSHEQYF.